Listed below are T cell receptor beta chains from one sample, sequenced in a study of Ad26.COV2.S vaccination and SARS-CoV-2 variants. TCRdb keeps only in-frame clones here, not all; method: immunoSEQ multiplex PCR. Among around 320,000 clones, roughly 84% were seen once, and the ten largest hold 3.4%. The material sequenced was peripheral blood, taken in a trial of Ad26.COV2.S vaccine versus placebo. The receptors were sampled from a person between 18 and 65 years old who received the Ad26.COV2.S COVID-19 vaccine or a placebo. The CDR3 runs from the conserved cysteine through the conserved F or W. Fields, in order: V gene, clone size, D gene, J gene, CDR3 DNA, CDR3 protein. A D gene is named only where the DNA matches it firmly. The size field is filled for only some rows; it gives once, few, many or a size class.

TRBV7-9	-	-	TRBJ2-7	TGTGCCAGCAGCTTAAGAATACAAAACTACGAGCAGTACTTC	CASSLRIQNYEQYF
TRBV6-5	-	-	TRBJ2-5	TGTGCCAGCAGTTACTCAGAGGGGCGCCGGGGGGAGACCCAGTACTTC	CASSYSEGRRGETQYF
TRBV2	-	-	TRBJ1-1	TGTGCCGTCGAGACAGACCAGAACACTGAAGCTTTCTTT	CAVETDQNTEAFF
TRBV13	-	-	TRBJ2-5	TGTGCCAGCAGCACTAGGTCGGGGTTGGAGACCCAGTACTTC	CASSTRSGLETQYF
TRBV4-2	-	TRBD2	TRBJ2-3	TGTGCCAGCAGCCAGATAGGGACTAGCGGGTCAGATACGCAGTATTTT	CASSQIGTSGSDTQYF
TRBV5-5	-	TRBD1	TRBJ1-6	TGTGCCAGCAGCACAGGGACAGCTGAATATAATTCACCCCTCCACTTT	CASSTGTAEYNSPLHF
TRBV7-6	-	-	TRBJ2-2	TGTGCCAGCACCCCGGTGGTCACCGGGGAGCTGTTTTTT	CASTPVVTGELFF
TRBV19	-	-	TRBJ2-5	TGTGCCAGTAAAAGGGACTGGGCGGAGGGGCAAGAGACCCAGTACTTC	CASKRDWAEGQETQYF
TRBV12-5	-	TRBD1	TRBJ2-7	TGTGCTAGTGGTTTGGTACTAGACAGGGGGCACTACGAGCAGTACTTC	CASGLVLDRGHYEQYF
TRBV6-1	-	-	TRBJ1-5	TGTGCCAGCAGTGAATGGGCAGGGACGAGCAATCAGCCCCAGCATTTT	CASSEWAGTSNQPQHF
TRBV11-1	-	-	TRBJ1-1	TGTGCCAGCAGCTCCCTGGGCACTGAAGCTTTCTTT	CASSSLGTEAFF
TRBV4-1	-	TRBD2	TRBJ2-2	TGCGCCAGCAGCCAAGGTAGCGGGGGGGCCCTCGGGGAGCTGTTTTTT	CASSQGSGGALGELFF
TRBV30	once	-	TRBJ1-1	TGTGCCTGGAGTAAACAGTTGAACACTGAAGCTTTCTTT	CAWSKQLNTEAFF
TRBV13	once	TRBD1	TRBJ2-1	TGTGCCAGCAGCTTAGGCTTGGGGACAGGTTTGGATCAGTTCTTC	CASSLGLGTGLDQFF
TRBV27	few	-	TRBJ1-4	TGTGCCAGCAGTTCCGAGGCGGTTCCGGTCGGAAAACTGTTTTTT	CASSSEAVPVGKLFF
TRBV7-8	-	-	TRBJ2-3	TGTGCCAGCACCCCCTGGCCTTATGATACGCAGTATTTT	CASTPWPYDTQYF
TRBV6-6	-	-	TRBJ2-7	TGTGCCAGTCTAGGAGACTCCTACGAGCAGTACTTC	CASLGDSYEQYF
TRBV15	once	-	TRBJ1-1	TGTGCCACCCGGCAGGGCCCTGGGACTGAAGCTTTCTTT	CATRQGPGTEAFF
TRBV7-3	-	-	TRBJ2-5	TGTGCCAGCAGCTTGGGTGGCGGGGGCCTGTACTTC	CASSLGGGGLYF
TRBV7-2	-	-	TRBJ2-7	TGTGCCACCGGGGGCAGGGTGACTGCTGAGCAGTACTTC	CATGGRVTAEQYF
TRBV5-8	-	-	TRBJ1-4	TGTGCCAGCAGCTTGGGCAGGGGAAAGACCTGGGGTGAAAAACTGTTTTTT	CASSLGRGKTWGEKLFF
TRBV2	-	TRBD1	TRBJ2-2	TGTGCCAACTCACAGGGGGCGGCCGCCGGGGAGCTGTTTTTT	CANSQGAAAGELFF
TRBV5-1	-	-	TRBJ2-7	TGCGCCAGTAGAAGCAGGGGAGGAACCTACGAGCAGTACTTC	CASRSRGGTYEQYF
TRBV19	-	-	TRBJ1-1	TGTGCCAGTAGTGGGGCTCTGAGGGTCTCGAACACTGAAGCTTTCTTT	CASSGALRVSNTEAFF
TRBV6-5	-	-	TRBJ1-1	TGTGCCAGCAATCCATGGGGGAACACTGAAGCTTTCTTT	CASNPWGNTEAFF
TRBV13	-	-	TRBJ2-7	TGTGCCAGCAGCACAGGGAACGAGCAGTACTTC	CASSTGNEQYF
TRBV30	few	-	TRBJ2-4	TGTGCCTGGAGTGAAGCCAAAAACATTCAGTACTTC	CAWSEAKNIQYF
TRBV25-1	-	TRBD1	TRBJ1-5	TGTGCCAGCAGTGACCAGGGGGAGGCAGGGCAGCCCCAGCATTTT	CASSDQGEAGQPQHF
TRBV19	-	TRBD1	TRBJ1-6	TGTGCCAGTAGTATGGGACAGGGAGTCTCTTCACCCCTCCACTTT	CASSMGQGVSSPLHF
TRBV13	-	-	TRBJ2-1	TGTGCCAGCAGCTTAGGGGTCCTAGGGTTCTCCTACAATGAGCAGTTCTTC	CASSLGVLGFSYNEQFF
TRBV5-4	few	-	TRBJ1-6	TGTGCCAGCAGCTTGGATAAGGATATTAATTCACCCCTCCACTTT	CASSLDKDINSPLHF
TRBV13	-	-	TRBJ1-1	TGTGCCAGCAGATGGGGATTTGGTGGGAACACTGAAGCTTTCTTT	CASRWGFGGNTEAFF
TRBV4-3	-	TRBD1	TRBJ1-4	TGCGCCAGCAGCCGCTCCGGGACAGTGAATGAAAAACTGTTTTTT	CASSRSGTVNEKLFF
TRBV5-1	-	TRBD1	TRBJ1-2	TGCGCCAGCAGCAGGGGACAGGGGAATGGCTACACCTTC	CASSRGQGNGYTF
TRBV4-2	-	TRBD1	TRBJ1-5	TGTGCCAGCACCCTTCGACAGGGGGAACAGCCCCAGCATTTT	CASTLRQGEQPQHF
TRBV6-5	-	TRBD1	TRBJ1-1	TGTGCCAGCAGTTCGTCCGGGACAGGGGGCGAAGCTTTCTTT	CASSSSGTGGEAFF